Listed below are T cell receptor beta chains from one sample, sequenced in a study of cytomegalovirus exposure and HLA in healthy donors. Produced via immunoSEQ multiplex PCR; TCRdb's table is partial and in-frame only. The sample shows approximately 170,000 clones, around 68% of them seen only once. The sample comprised PBMCs. The receptors originated from a girl under 18 in good health and CMV-seronegative. Both conserved end residues are trimmed from each CDR3. The order of the fields is V gene, J gene, D gene, clone size, CDR3 protein. The D gene is left open where the match is weak. Rows give clone size only sometimes, using once, few, many, or a class for an expanded clone.

V: TRBV7-3; J: TRBJ2-1; D: .; size: .; CDR3: ASRSIAYNEQF
V: TRBV30; J: TRBJ1-4; D: TRBD1; size: .; CDR3: AWSRDRGNEKLF
V: TRBV6-6; J: TRBJ1-2; D: TRBD1; size: once; CDR3: ASSYSTGSNGYT
V: TRBV19; J: TRBJ2-6; D: .; size: few; CDR3: ASSMAGSSGANVLT
V: TRBV7-5; J: TRBJ1-2; D: .; size: .; CDR3: ARSLSFGEGGYT
V: TRBV7-6; J: TRBJ1-4; D: TRBD1; size: few; CDR3: ASSPGTGGEKLF
V: TRBV7-9; J: TRBJ1-1; D: .; size: .; CDR3: ASSLVGGSNTEAF
V: TRBV7-8; J: TRBJ2-1; D: .; size: .; CDR3: ASSFPPAGSSYNEQF
V: TRBV7-9; J: TRBJ1-1; D: .; size: few; CDR3: ASSPKPIAF
V: TRBV29-1; J: TRBJ2-1; D: .; size: .; CDR3: SAAESGPNEQF